This TCR beta chain was captured in a study of patients and donors after allogeneic stem cell transplantation. One entry per CDR3 protein, called by TCRdb with MiXCR from the RT-PCR reads. The sample contains roughly 180,000 distinct CDR3 sequences, around two fifths of which appear only once. The CDR3 is 14 amino acids. V lost 6 bases to trimming and J lost 7 bases, with 19 bases between them. Germline loops: CDR1 SQVTM, CDR2 ANQGSEA. The sample consisted of blood, either unsorted or a sorted T cell fraction (not recorded which). The origin of this receptor is a human donor who was either an allogeneic HSCT recipient or a stem cell or donor lymphocyte infusion donor (not recorded which). It is not recorded whose cells these are; they may come from a transplant donor. The chain joins TRBV29-1 to TRBJ2-1; D possibly matches TRBD1 or TRBD2 (5 bases each). The CDR3 protein is CSVPHGAWGNEQFF. The CDR3, as DNA: TGCAGCGTCCCCCACGGGGCTTGGGGGAATGAGCAGTTCTTC.